This T cell receptor beta chain came from a study of CXCR3-negative and CXCR3-positive naive CD8 T cells. This CDR3 is built from 14 residues. Looked up from germline, CDR1 is SEHNR and CDR2 is FQNEAQ (reference sequence). The TRB cDNA libraries were prepared by 5' RACE with UMI labels. TCRdb reanalyzed the 5' RACE reads, giving one entry per CDR3 protein sequence and no DNA. This sample's table reports 120,000 to 150,000 distinct CDR3 sequences. Study-level findings and limits: CXCR3-negative naive cells had less hydrophobic TRB CDR3s than did CXCR3-positive naive cells.

For this clonotype: Its antigen is undetermined.

The receptor was isolated from a human donor in good health. Some clones in this sample may be carry-over from other donors' samples. The material sequenced was naive CXCR3+ CD8+ T cells from blood. Subset described: CD45RO-CCR7+CD27+CD95- naive CD8+ T cells expressing CXCR3 (TNR3+). The chain is built from TRBV7-9 and TRBJ1-1. The CDR3 reads CASSLGDWSTEAFF.